The rows below give T cell receptor beta chains drawn from one sample of a study of shared clonotypes between healthy human individuals. Some clones are missing from TCRdb's copy, which holds only in-frame ones; the method was immunoSEQ multiplex PCR. Among more than 2 million clones listed, 93% were seen once. Material for sequencing was naive CD8+ T cells from PBMCs. These receptors were collected from a young man in good health. Some clones in this sample may be carry-over from other donors' samples. Each CDR3 is given with its conserved first and last residue. A D gene is named only where the DNA matches it firmly.

j_call v_call d_call cdr3_aa cdr3_nt
TRBJ2-7 TRBV9 TRBD1 CASSEGQGVFHEQYF TGTGCCAGCAGCGAAGGACAGGGTGTTTTCCACGAGCAGTACTTC
TRBJ2-1 TRBV7-2 NA CASSLVAPRRNNEQFF TGTGCCAGCAGCTTAGTAGCACCAAGGAGGAACAATGAGCAGTTCTTC
TRBJ2-2 TRBV4-3 TRBD2 CASSQDLSAGHTGELFF TGCGCCAGCAGCCAAGACCTTTCAGCGGGACACACCGGGGAGCTGTTTTTT
TRBJ1-5 TRBV19 NA CASSIGGKVYQPQHF TGTGCCAGTAGTATAGGGGGGAAGGTATATCAGCCCCAGCATTTT
TRBJ2-7 TRBV27 NA CASSVGQVNEQYF TGTGCCAGCAGTGTGGGGCAGGTTAACGAGCAGTACTTC
TRBJ1-2 TRBV5-6 NA CASTSGFTGIGDYGYTF TGTGCCAGCACCTCGGGTTTCACAGGGATAGGCGACTATGGCTACACCTTC
TRBJ2-3 TRBV28 NA CASSLSGATDTQYF TGTGCCAGCAGTTTATCGGGGGCCACAGATACGCAGTATTTT
TRBJ2-1 TRBV27 TRBD2 CASTLALAGNNEQFF TGTGCCAGCACCTTGGCCCTAGCGGGAAATAATGAGCAGTTCTTC
TRBJ2-1 TRBV28 NA CASSFRDFKAGEQFF TGTGCCAGCAGTTTCAGGGACTTTAAAGCGGGTGAGCAGTTCTTC
TRBJ2-2 TRBV5-6 TRBD1 CASSPGQTYTGELFF TGTGCCAGCAGTCCGGGACAGACCTACACCGGGGAGCTGTTTTTT
TRBJ2-5 TRBV29-1 NA CSGAVPDTVYQETQYF TGCAGCGGTGCTGTCCCTGATACAGTTTACCAAGAGACCCAGTACTTC
TRBJ2-5 TRBV9 TRBD2 CASSLWASGGETQYF TGTGCCAGCAGCCTATGGGCTAGCGGAGGAGAGACCCAGTACTTC
TRBJ2-7 TRBV19 TRBD2 CASSIGLAGGEQYF TGTGCCAGTAGTATAGGACTAGCGGGGGGCGAGCAGTACTTC
TRBJ2-7 TRBV11-1 NA CASSLIHNEQYF TGTGCCAGCAGCTTAATTCACAACGAGCAGTACTTC
TRBJ2-5 TRBV13 TRBD2 CASSTGTSGQETQYF TGTGCCAGCAGCACCGGGACTAGCGGCCAAGAGACCCAGTACTTC
TRBJ2-1 TRBV7-9 TRBD1 CASSPSLGQVYNEQFF TGTGCCAGCAGCCCATCGTTAGGACAGGTATACAATGAGCAGTTCTTC